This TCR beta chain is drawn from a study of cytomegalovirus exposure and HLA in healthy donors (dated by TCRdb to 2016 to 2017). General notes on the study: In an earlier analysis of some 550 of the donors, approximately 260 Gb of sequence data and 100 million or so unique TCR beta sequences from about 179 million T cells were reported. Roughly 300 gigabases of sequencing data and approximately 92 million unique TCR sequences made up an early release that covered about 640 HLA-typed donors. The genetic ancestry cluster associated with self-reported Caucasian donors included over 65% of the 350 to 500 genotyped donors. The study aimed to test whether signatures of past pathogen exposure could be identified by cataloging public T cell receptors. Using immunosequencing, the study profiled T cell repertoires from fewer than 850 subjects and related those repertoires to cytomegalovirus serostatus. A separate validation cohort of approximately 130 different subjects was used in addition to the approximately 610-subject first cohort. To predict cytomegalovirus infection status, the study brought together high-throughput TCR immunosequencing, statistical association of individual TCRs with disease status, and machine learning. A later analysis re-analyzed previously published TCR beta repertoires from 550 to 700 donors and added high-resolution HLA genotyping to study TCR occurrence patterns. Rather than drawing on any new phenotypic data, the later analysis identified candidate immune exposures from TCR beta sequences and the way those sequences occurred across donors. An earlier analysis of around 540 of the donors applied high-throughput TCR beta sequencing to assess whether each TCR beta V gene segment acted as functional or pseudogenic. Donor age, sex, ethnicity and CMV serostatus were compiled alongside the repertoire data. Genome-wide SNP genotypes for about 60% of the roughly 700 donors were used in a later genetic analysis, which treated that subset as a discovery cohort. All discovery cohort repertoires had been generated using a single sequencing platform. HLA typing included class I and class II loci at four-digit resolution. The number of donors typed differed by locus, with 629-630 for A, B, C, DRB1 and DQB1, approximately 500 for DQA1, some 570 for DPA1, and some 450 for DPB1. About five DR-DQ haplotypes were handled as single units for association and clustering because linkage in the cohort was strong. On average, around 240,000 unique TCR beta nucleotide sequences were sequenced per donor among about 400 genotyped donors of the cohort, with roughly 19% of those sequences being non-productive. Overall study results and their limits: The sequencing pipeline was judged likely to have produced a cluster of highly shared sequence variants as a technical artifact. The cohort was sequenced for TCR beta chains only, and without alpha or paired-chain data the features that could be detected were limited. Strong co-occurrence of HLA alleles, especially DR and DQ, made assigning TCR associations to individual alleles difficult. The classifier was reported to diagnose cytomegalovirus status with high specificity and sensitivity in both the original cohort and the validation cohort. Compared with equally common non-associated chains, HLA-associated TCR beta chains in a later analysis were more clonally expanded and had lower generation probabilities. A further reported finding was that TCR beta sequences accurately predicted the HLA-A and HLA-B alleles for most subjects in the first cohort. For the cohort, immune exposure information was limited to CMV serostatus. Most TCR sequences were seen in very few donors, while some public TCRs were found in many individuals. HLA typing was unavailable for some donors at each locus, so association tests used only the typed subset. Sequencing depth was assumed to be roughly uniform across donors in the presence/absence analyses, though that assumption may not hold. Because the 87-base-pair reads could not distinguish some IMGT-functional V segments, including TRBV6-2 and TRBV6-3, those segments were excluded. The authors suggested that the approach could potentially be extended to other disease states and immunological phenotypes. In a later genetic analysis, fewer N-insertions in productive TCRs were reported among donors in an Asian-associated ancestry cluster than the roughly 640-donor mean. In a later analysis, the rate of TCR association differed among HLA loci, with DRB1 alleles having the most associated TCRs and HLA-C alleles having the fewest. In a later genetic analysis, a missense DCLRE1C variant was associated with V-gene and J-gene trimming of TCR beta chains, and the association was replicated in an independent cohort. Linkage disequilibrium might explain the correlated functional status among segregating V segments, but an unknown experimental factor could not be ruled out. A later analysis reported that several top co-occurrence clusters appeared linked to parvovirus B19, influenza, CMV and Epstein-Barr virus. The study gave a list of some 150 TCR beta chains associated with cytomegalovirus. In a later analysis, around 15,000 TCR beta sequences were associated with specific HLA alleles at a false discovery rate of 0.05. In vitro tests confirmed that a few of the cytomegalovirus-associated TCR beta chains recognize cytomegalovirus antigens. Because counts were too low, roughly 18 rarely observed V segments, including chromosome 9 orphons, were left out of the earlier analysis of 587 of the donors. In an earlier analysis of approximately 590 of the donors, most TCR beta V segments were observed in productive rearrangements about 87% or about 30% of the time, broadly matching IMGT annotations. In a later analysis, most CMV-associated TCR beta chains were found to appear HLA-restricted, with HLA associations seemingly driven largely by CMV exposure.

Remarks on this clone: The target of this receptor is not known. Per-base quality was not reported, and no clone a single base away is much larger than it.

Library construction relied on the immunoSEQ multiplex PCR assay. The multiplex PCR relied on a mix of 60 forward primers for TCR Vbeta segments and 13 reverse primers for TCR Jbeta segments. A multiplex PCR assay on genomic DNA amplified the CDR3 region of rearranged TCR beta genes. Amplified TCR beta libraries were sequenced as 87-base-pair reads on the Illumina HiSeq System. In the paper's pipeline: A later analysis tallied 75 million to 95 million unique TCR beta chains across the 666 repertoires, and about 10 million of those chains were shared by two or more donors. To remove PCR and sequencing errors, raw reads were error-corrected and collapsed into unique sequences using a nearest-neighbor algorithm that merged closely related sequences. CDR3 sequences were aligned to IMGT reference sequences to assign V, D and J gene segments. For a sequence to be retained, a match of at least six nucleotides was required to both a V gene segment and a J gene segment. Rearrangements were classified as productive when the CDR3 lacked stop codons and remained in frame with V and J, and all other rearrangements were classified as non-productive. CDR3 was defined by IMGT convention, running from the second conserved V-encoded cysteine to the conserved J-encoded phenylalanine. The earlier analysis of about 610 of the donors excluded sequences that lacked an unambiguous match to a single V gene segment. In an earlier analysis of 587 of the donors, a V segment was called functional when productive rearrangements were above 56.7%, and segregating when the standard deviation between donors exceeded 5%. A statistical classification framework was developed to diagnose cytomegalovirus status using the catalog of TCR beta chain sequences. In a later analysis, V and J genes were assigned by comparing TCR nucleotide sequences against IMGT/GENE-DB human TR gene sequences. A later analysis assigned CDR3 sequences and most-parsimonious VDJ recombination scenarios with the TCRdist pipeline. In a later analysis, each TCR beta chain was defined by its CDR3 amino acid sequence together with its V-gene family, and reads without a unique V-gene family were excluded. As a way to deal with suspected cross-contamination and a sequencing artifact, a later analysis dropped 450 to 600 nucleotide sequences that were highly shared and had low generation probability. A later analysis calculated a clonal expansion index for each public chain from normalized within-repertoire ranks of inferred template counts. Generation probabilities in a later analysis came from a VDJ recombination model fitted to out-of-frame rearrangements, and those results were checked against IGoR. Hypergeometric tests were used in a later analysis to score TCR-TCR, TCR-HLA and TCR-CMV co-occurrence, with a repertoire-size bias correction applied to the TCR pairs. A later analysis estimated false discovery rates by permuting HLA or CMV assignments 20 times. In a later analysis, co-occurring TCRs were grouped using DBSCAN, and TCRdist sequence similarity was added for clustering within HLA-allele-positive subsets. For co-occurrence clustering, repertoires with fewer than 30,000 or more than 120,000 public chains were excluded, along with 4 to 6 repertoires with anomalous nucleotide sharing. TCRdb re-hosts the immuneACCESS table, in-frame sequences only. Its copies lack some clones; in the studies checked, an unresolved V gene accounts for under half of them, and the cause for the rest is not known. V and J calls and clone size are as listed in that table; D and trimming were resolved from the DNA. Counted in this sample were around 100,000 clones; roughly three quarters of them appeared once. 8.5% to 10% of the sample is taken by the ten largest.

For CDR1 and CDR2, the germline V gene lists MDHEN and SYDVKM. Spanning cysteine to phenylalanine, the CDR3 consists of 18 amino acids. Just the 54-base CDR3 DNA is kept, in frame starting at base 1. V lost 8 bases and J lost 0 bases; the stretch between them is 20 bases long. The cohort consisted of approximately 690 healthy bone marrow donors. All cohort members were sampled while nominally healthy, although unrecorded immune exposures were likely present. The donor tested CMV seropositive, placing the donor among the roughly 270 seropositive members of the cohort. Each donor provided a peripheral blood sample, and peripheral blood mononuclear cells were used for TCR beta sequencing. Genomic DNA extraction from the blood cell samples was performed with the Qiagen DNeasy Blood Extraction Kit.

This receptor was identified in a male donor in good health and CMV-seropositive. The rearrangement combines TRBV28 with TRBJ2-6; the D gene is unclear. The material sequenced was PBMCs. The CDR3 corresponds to CASASAAPFSSGANVLTF. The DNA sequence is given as TGTGCCAGCGCCAGCGCAGCCCCCTTCAGCTCTGGGGCCAACGTCCTGACTTTC. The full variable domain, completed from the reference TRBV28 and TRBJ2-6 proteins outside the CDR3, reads DVKVTQSSRYLVKRTGEKVFLECVQDMDHENMFWYRQDPGLGLRLIYFSYDVKMKEKGDIPEGYSVSREKKERFSLILESASTNQTSMYLCASASAAPFSSGANVLTFGAGSRLTVL.